This T cell receptor beta chain was identified during a study of regulatory T cells in long-lasting Graves disease. Study-wide results and limits: Preferential use of TRBV28, TRBJ1-2 and TRBJ2-5 was seen in persistent disease.

Per germline, CDR1 MGHDK and CDR2 SYGVNS. V lost 3 bases to trimming and J lost 2 bases, with 8 bases between them. The CDR3 has 14 amino acids. The table lists this clonotype with many counts. As yet, its antigen is unknown. Construction of the TCR beta libraries employed iRepertoire HTBI primers in conjunction with Arm-PCR of CDR3 regions. TCRdb processed the multiplex PCR reads anew with MiXCR; each CDR3 protein has one entry. This table holds under 300,000 distinct CDR3 sequences, just over 20% found once. Specified time point: newly diagnosed GD, antithyroid drugs for less than 3 months. Making the TCR library involved RNA that had been extracted from PBMCs.

The receptor was derived from a female donor with Graves disease. The chain uses TRBV25-1 and TRBJ2-1, with TRBD2 as a possible D gene (6 bases). The sample here was peripheral blood mononuclear cells (PBMCs), taken at new diagnosis, from a patient treated with antithyroid drugs. The CDR3 DNA sequence: TGTGCCAGCAGTGAGGAGGGTCCCTACAATGAGCAGTTCTTC. As protein: CASSEEGPYNEQFF.